This TCR beta chain stems from a study of blood T cells in healthy people across ages. For the second PCR, which ran for about 7 to 11 cycles, a sample-barcoded 5' primer and a J-beta primer mix were used. From the 5' RACE reads, TCRdb called clonotypes with MiXCR, one entry per CDR3 protein. The sample contains about 590,000 distinct CDR3 sequences, approximately 30% of which appear only once. The CDR3 extends over 15 amino acids. The V gene's germline CDR1 is MDHEN and CDR2 SYDVKM. Concerning this clonotype: One junction end does not reproduce the germline sequence, and a read error may be involved.

Every participating donor contributed approximately 9.5 milliliters of peripheral blood through a draw. The receptor was derived from a woman of 80 years or more in good health. The gene calls are TRBV28 and TRBJ2-3, with 11 bases identical to TRBD2. The specimen sequenced was blood. For the CDR3, the DNA is TGTGCCGGCAGTTTATCACTAGCGGGGGCAACTACGCAGTATTTT. Encoded protein: CAGSLSLAGATTQYF.